The T cell receptor beta chain under discussion was sequenced for a study of T cells after posttransplantation cyclophosphamide. Method: immunoSEQ multiplex PCR; TCRdb's copy keeps in-frame clones and lacks some. The repertoire includes 15,000 to 20,000 clones, over 60% of them detected once, and approximately 29% sits in the top ten. Findings and caveats of the study: Recipient CMV seropositivity and CMV reactivation strongly tracked TRB clonality.

A marrow graft followed busulfan-fludarabine conditioning, with cyclophosphamide on days +3 and +4. Trimming shortened V by 2 bases and J by 2 bases, and 16 bases separated the two germline ends. In germline, CDR1 is SGHDN, CDR2 FVKESK. The CDR3 has 16 amino acids. In the case of this clone: Its antigen is not identified.

Sequenced material: CD8+ T cells sorted from PBMCs, taken around 2,000 days after a stem cell transplant with posttransplant cyclophosphamide. This chain connects TRBV14 to TRBJ2-7, with a possible D match to TRBD1 (6 bases). The sequence came from a female patient in her 40s who received an allogeneic stem cell transplant from a related donor, was CMV-positive, and had no GVHD. Some T cells may be the graft donor's. CDR3 sequence reads: CASSQLGRGIAYEQYF. DNA of the CDR3: TGTGCCAGCAGCCAACTCGGCAGGGGTATCGCCTACGAGCAGTACTTC. The complete variable domain, with remaining parts taken from reference TRBV14 and TRBJ2-7, reads EAGVTQFPSHSVIEKGQTVTLRCDPISGHDNLYWYRRVMGKEIKFLLHFVKESKQDESGMPNNRFLAERTGGTYSTLKVQPAELEDSGVYFCASSQLGRGIAYEQYFGPGTRLTVT.